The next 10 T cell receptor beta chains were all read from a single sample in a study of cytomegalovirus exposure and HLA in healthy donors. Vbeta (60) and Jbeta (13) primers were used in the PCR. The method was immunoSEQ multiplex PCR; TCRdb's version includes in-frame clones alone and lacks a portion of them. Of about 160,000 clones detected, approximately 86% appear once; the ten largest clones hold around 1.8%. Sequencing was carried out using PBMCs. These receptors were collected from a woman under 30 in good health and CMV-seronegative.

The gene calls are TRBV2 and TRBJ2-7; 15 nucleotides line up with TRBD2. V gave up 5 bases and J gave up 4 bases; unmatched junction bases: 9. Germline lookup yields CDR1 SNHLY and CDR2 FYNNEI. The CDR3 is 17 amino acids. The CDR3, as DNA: TGTGCCAGCAGTATTCCCGGACTAGCGGGAGGGCCGTACGAGCAGTACTTC. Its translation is CASSIPGLAGGPYEQYF.

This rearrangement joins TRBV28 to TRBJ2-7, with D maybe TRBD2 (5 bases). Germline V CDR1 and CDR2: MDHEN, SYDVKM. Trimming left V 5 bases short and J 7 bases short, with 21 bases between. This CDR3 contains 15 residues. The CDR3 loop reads CASSLPRLVAWEQYF. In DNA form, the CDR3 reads TGTGCCAGCAGTCTCCCGCGTTTAGTAGCGTGGGAGCAGTACTTC.

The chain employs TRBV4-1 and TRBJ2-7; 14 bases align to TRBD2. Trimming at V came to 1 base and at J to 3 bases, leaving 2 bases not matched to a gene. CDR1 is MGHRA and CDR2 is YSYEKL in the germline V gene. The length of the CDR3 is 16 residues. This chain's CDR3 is CASSQGLAGGYYEQYF. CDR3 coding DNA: TGCGCCAGCAGCCAAGGACTAGCGGGGGGGTACTACGAGCAGTACTTC.

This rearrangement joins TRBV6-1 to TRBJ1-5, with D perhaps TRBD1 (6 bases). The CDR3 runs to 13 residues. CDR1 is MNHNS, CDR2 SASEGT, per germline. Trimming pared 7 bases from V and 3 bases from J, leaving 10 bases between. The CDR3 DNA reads TGTGCCAGCAAGTGGACAGTCAATCAGCCCCAGCATTTT. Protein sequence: CASKWTVNQPQHF.

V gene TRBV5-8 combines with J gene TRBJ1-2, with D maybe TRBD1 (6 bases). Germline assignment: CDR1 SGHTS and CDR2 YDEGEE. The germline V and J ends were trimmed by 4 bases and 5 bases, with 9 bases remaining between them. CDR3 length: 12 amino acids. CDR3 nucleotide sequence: TGTGCCAGCAGCCCCCAGGGGTATGGCTACACCTTC. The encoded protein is CASSPQGYGYTF.

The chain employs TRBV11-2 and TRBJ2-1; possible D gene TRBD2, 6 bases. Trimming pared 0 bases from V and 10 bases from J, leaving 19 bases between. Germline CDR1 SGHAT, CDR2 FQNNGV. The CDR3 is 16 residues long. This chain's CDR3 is CASSLEMGAGFREQFF. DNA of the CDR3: TGTGCCAGCAGCTTAGAAATGGGTGCGGGATTCAGGGAGCAGTTCTTC. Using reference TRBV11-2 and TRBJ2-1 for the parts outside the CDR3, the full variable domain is EAGVAQSPRYKIIEKRQSVAFWCNPISGHATLYWYQQILGQGPKLLIQFQNNGVVDDSQLPKDRFSAERLKGVDSTLKIQPAKLEDSAVYLCASSLEMGAGFREQFFGPGTRLTVL.

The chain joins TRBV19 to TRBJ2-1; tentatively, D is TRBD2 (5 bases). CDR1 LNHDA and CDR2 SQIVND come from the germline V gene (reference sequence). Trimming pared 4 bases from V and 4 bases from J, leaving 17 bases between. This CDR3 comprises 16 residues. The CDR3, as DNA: TGTGCCAGTAGTACGGGGTTCGGATCGGTATACAATGAGCAGTTCTTC. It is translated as CASSTGFGSVYNEQFF.

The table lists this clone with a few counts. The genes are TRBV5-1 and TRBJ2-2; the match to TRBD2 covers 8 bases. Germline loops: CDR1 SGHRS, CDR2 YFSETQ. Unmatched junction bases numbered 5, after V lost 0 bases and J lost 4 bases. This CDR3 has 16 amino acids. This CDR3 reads CASSLALAVRTGELFF. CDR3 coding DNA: TGCGCCAGCAGCTTGGCACTAGCGGTACGCACCGGGGAGCTGTTTTTT.

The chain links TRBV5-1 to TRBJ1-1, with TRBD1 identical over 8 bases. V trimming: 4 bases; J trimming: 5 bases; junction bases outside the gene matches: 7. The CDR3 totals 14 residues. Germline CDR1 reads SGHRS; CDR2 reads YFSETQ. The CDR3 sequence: CASSGRQGRTEAFF. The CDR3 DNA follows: TGCGCCAGCAGCGGTAGACAGGGGAGAACTGAAGCTTTCTTT. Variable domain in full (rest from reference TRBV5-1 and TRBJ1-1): KAGVTQTPRYLIKTRGQQVTLSCSPISGHRSVSWYQQTPGQGLQFLFEYFSETQRNKGNFPGRFSGRQFSNSRSEMNVSTLELGDSALYLCASSGRQGRTEAFFGQGTRLTVV.

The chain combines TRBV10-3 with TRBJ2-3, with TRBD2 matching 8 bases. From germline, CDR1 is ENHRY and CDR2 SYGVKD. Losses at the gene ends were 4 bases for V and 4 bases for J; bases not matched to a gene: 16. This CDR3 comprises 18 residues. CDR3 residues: CAISGSESSGATADTQYF. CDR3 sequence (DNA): TGTGCCATCAGTGGGTCCGAAAGTAGCGGGGCAACGGCAGATACGCAGTATTTT.